Listed below are T cell receptor beta chains from one sample, sequenced in a study of shared clonotypes between healthy human individuals. The method was immunoSEQ multiplex PCR; TCRdb's version includes in-frame clones alone and lacks a portion of them. This table holds about 2.2 million clones, roughly 93% found once. The source material was naive CD8+ T cells from PBMCs. These receptor sequences come from a young man in good health. Some clones in this sample may be carry-over from other donors' samples. CDR3s include the opening cysteine and the closing phenylalanine or tryptophan. The D gene is left open where the match is weak. Clone size appears in some rows only: once, few, many, or a class for an expanded clone.

size | J | V | length | D | DNA | CDR3
- | TRBJ2-1 | TRBV7-8 | 16 | TRBD2 | TGTGCCAGCAGCTTAGTTCGTGTAGCGGGAGGGAATGAGCAGTTCTTC | CASSLVRVAGGNEQFF
- | TRBJ1-3 | TRBV7-8 | 16 | - | TGTGCCAGCAGCGACCGACCCTCAAGCTCTGGAAACACCATATATTTT | CASSDRPSSSGNTIYF
- | TRBJ1-2 | TRBV5-1 | 16 | - | TGCGCCAGCAGCTTGGTACGACAGGATATCAACTATGGCTACACCTTC | CASSLVRQDINYGYTF
- | TRBJ1-1 | TRBV4-3 | 16 | - | TGCGCCAGCAGCCAAGGCTACGGGGGCATGAACACTGAAGCTTTCTTT | CASSQGYGGMNTEAFF
- | TRBJ2-1 | TRBV6-5 | 16 | - | TGTGCCAGCAGTTACTCTAAGACTAGCTCCTACAATGAGCAGTTCTTC | CASSYSKTSSYNEQFF
- | TRBJ2-1 | TRBV2 | 13 | TRBD2 | TGTGCCGACGGGGGACTAGCGTCTTGGGAGCAGTTCTTC | CADGGLASWEQFF
- | TRBJ1-1 | TRBV19 | 14 | - | TGTGCCAGTAGTATTGCGTTATCAGGATCTGAAGCTTTCTTT | CASSIALSGSEAFF
- | TRBJ2-5 | TRBV11-2 | 14 | TRBD2 | TGTGCCAGCAGAGTTGGGGGGGTCCAAGAGACCCAGTACTTC | CASRVGGVQETQYF
- | TRBJ2-1 | TRBV27 | 19 | TRBD2 | TGTGCCAGCAGCGCCGGGACTAGCGGGACGGAAGGGTTCGACAATGAGCAGTTCTTC | CASSAGTSGTEGFDNEQFF
- | TRBJ2-5 | TRBV7-9 | 14 | TRBD1 | TGTGCCAGCAGTCCCACAGGGGTGTCGGAGACCCAGTACTTC | CASSPTGVSETQYF
- | TRBJ2-2 | TRBV6-5 | 15 | TRBD1 | TGTGCCAGCAGTTTCGGACAGGATCTGGCCGGGGAGCTGTTTTTT | CASSFGQDLAGELFF
- | TRBJ2-1 | TRBV30 | 16 | TRBD2 | TGTGCCTGGAGTGCCGATAGCGGGAGCGCTTACAATGAGCAGTTCTTC | CAWSADSGSAYNEQFF
- | TRBJ1-4 | TRBV7-9 | 16 | - | TGTGCCAGCAGCCCATCAAAAACAGAGAAACCTGAAAAACTGTTTTTT | CASSPSKTEKPEKLFF
- | TRBJ1-5 | TRBV7-9 | 16 | - | TGTGCCAGCAGCTTAGCGTTCGGGCCGACTAATCAGCCCCAGCATTTT | CASSLAFGPTNQPQHF
- | TRBJ2-4 | TRBV7-9 | 14 | TRBD2 | TGTGCCAGCAGCTCCCACGAGGGAGGGAACATTCAGTACTTC | CASSSHEGGNIQYF
once | TRBJ2-1 | TRBV4-3 | 16 | - | TGCGCCAGCAGCCAAGGTGCACGCAGCTCCTACAATGAGCAGTTCTTC | CASSQGARSSYNEQFF
- | TRBJ2-3 | TRBV27 | 16 | TRBD1 | TGTGCCAGCAGTTCTGCCGGGACAGGGAGCACAGATACGCAGTATTTT | CASSSAGTGSTDTQYF
- | TRBJ2-1 | TRBV6-4 | 15 | - | TGTGCCAGCAGCCACGGAAGGGGGGGATACAATGAGCAGTTCTTC | CASSHGRGGYNEQFF
- | TRBJ2-7 | TRBV28 | 13 | - | TGTGCCAGCAGCTACTCAGGGGTTGGCGAGCAGTACTTC | CASSYSGVGEQYF
- | TRBJ2-2 | TRBV7-9 | 15 | TRBD2 | TGTGCCAGCAGCTCCTGGACTAGCGGGACCGGGGAGCTGTTTTTT | CASSSWTSGTGELFF
- | TRBJ2-4 | TRBV29-1 | 14 | - | TGCAGCGTTGAAGTTGTAGGGGGTACGGACATTCAGTACTTC | CSVEVVGGTDIQYF
- | TRBJ1-3 | TRBV2 | 14 | - | TGTGCCAGCAGTGAAACGACAGCCGGAAACACCATATATTTT | CASSETTAGNTIYF
- | TRBJ2-5 | TRBV7-9 | 14 | - | TGTGCCAGCAGCTTCGGCAGGAACCAAGAGACCCAGTACTTC | CASSFGRNQETQYF
- | TRBJ2-6 | TRBV19 | 16 | - | TGTGCCAGCCTGGACAGTTTAAACTCTGGGGCCAACGTCCTGACTTTC | CASLDSLNSGANVLTF
once | TRBJ2-5 | TRBV5-1 | 14 | TRBD2 | TGCGCCAGCAAGTTAGCGGGAGGGTTGGAGACCCAGTACTTC | CASKLAGGLETQYF
- | TRBJ2-7 | TRBV27 | 17 | TRBD2 | TGTGCCAGCAGTCCGGCTCCCGGGCGGGAGGGCTCCTACGAGCAGTACTTC | CASSPAPGREGSYEQYF
- | TRBJ2-2 | TRBV19 | 12 | - | TGTGCCAGTAGTCTTGGCACCGGGGAGCTGTTTTTT | CASSLGTGELFF
- | TRBJ2-7 | TRBV7-9 | 12 | - | TGTGCCAGCAGCGCCAACAGGGACGAGCAGTACTTC | CASSANRDEQYF
- | TRBJ1-2 | TRBV4-1 | 13 | TRBD1 | TGCGCCAGCAGCCAAGAGACAGGGAATGGCTACACCTTC | CASSQETGNGYTF
- | TRBJ2-5 | TRBV5-5 | 15 | - | TGTGCCAGCAGCTGGGAAGGACTGATGGGAGAGACCCAGTACTTC | CASSWEGLMGETQYF
- | TRBJ2-1 | TRBV19 | 15 | - | TGTGCCAGTAGTATAGGTCAGAGCTCCTACAATGAGCAGTTCTTC | CASSIGQSSYNEQFF
- | TRBJ1-4 | TRBV7-2 | 16 | - | TGTGCCAGCAGTCCTCGAGGTGGGGTGGGGAATGAAAAACTGTTTTTT | CASSPRGGVGNEKLFF
- | TRBJ2-1 | TRBV7-8 | 15 | - | TGTGCCAGCAGCTTAGCGAACCTGGGTGCCAATGAGCAGTTCTTC | CASSLANLGANEQFF
- | TRBJ1-3 | TRBV9 | 15 | - | TGTGCCAGCAGCTTTAGACAGAGCTCTGGAAACACCATATATTTT | CASSFRQSSGNTIYF
- | TRBJ2-7 | TRBV6-1 | 11 | - | TGTGCCAGCAGAGAGGGCTACGAGCAGTACTTC | CASREGYEQYF
- | TRBJ2-1 | TRBV2 | 15 | - | TGTGCCAGCAGTAGCCCTAGTGGGCTTTACAATGAGCAGTTCTTC | CASSSPSGLYNEQFF